This T cell receptor (beta chain) was observed in a study of blood T cell repertoires in COVID-19. On the study more broadly: The United States, Italy and Spain supplied acute and convalescent COVID-19 samples.

Sequencing was performed with immunoSEQ multiplex PCR; in TCRdb, only in-frame clones are kept and a portion is missing. Seen here are just over 250,000 clones, around nine tenths observed once, and the top ten hold about 10%. Germline CDR1 is SQVTM and CDR2 is ANQGSEA. The CDR3 has 11 amino acids. Trimming left V 5 bases short and J 8 bases short, with 12 bases between. J is TRBJ1-2 and V is TRBV29-1; D is unclear. This TCR came from a man aged 35-49 years who had recovered from COVID-19. The sample comprised peripheral blood. CDR3 sequence (DNA): TGCAGCGTTCTCAATGGGCAAGGCTACACCTTC. Protein product: CSVLNGQGYTF.